The T cell receptor beta chain described here comes from a study of T cell responses to AZD1222 COVID-19 vaccine. Findings of the study overall: Among AZD1222 vaccinees, only five to seven were seropositive at baseline. Reports indicate that nearly half of spike-specific TCRs are directed at unmutated variant regions.

V lost 0 bases to trimming and J lost 0 bases, with 11 bases between them. CDR1 and CDR2 (germline): SGHTA, FQGTGA. The length of the CDR3 is 16 residues. The method was immunoSEQ multiplex PCR; TCRdb's version includes in-frame clones alone and lacks a portion of them. The table lists 180,000 or so clones, less than 95% of them singletons. Regarding this clone: What it binds is not known.

This sequence originates from an adult in good health. This specimen consisted of peripheral blood, obtained on day 0 of AZD1222 vaccination. The rearrangement uses TRBV7-3 and TRBJ1-2; D is possibly TRBD1 (5 bases). In nucleotides, the CDR3 is TGTGCCAGCAGCTTAACAGGCGGCAGGGCTAACTATGGCTACACCTTC. Its protein product is CASSLTGGRANYGYTF.